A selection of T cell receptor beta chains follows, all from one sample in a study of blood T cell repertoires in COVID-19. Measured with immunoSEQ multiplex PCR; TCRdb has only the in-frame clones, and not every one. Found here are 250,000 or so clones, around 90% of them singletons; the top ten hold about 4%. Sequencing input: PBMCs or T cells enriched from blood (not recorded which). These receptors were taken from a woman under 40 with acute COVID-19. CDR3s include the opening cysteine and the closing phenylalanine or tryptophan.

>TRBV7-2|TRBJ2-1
CASSKTAFGSYNEQFF
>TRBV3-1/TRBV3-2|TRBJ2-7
CASSLPGLAYEQYF
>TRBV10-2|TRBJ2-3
CASSERSRLSTDTQYF
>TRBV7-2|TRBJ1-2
CASSLNRASYGYTF
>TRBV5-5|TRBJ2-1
CASSLASLYYNEQFF
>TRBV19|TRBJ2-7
CASSIQGGFNEQYF
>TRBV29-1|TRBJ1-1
CSAPRTGANTEAFF
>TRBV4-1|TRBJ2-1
CASSETAYNEQFF
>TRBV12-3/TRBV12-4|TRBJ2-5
CASTEPEQETQYF
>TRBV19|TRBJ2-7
CASSIDQNYEQYF
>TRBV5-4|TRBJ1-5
CASSLRVTRADSNQPQHF
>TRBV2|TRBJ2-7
CASSRVIAYEQYF
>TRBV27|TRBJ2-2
CASSLRPGQGNTGELFF
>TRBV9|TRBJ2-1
CASSASGRYNEQFF
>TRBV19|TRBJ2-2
CATKNRGLAGDTGELFF